Sequencing of this TCR beta chain was carried out in a study of cytomegalovirus exposure and HLA in healthy donors. The V gene's germline CDR1 is SGDLS and CDR2 YYNGEE. J was trimmed by 9 bases and V by 4 bases; bases with no gene match: 8. CDR3 size: 14 residues. The protocol was immunoSEQ multiplex PCR, while the TCRdb copy is restricted to in-frame clones and leaves out a portion. There are 120,000 or so clones in the sample; 88% occur only once, and 1.5% to 2% lies in the top ten. The V and J genes are TRBV9 and TRBJ2-1; 9 positions match TRBD2. Sample: PBMCs. This TCR came from a man between 18 and 35 years old in good health and CMV-seronegative. The CDR3 loop reads CASSQAGGPREQFF. The DNA of the CDR3 is TGTGCCAGCAGCCAGGCGGGAGGGCCTCGTGAGCAGTTCTTC.